This passage covers 25 T cell receptor beta chains from one sample sequenced in a study of T cells in Graves' hyperthyroidism and ophthalmopathy. TCR beta CDR3 regions were amplified from RNA transcripts. The primer set for the first-round RT-PCR of the TCR CDR3 was HTBI. TCRdb re-called the multiplex PCR reads through MiXCR, storing one row per CDR3 protein. The repertoire includes 350,000 or so distinct CDR3 sequences, about a sixth of them detected once, and approximately 33% sits in the top ten. Sequenced input: blood. Receptors were obtained from a woman younger than 45 with Graves' hyperthyroidism that later progressed to Graves' ophthalmopathy.

The rearrangement joins TRBV6-1 to TRBJ2-1; a possible D gene is TRBD1 (5 bases). Germline lookup yields CDR1 MNHNS and CDR2 SASEGT. The CDR3 runs 12 residues. The V end was cut by 8 bases, the J end by 8 bases, with 13 bases between. DNA of the CDR3: TGTGCCAGCGGTTGGCAGGGCGATGAGCAGTTCTTC. This codes for CASGWQGDEQFF.

V is TRBV3-1 and J is TRBJ2-7; TRBD2 matches at 8 bases. Germline-derived CDR1 and CDR2 are LGHDT and YNNKEL (reference sequence). Unmatched junction bases numbered 4, after V lost 2 bases and J lost 1 base. The CDR3 sequence is 15 residues long. CDR3 sequence: CASSQPGGGSYEQYF. In DNA, the CDR3 is TGTGCCAGCAGCCAACCCGGCGGGGGGTCCTACGAGCAGTACTTC.

There are many counts of this clonotype. The V gene is TRBV7-2, the J gene TRBJ1-1; D not certain. The CDR3 contains 13 residues. The V end was cut by 5 bases, the J end by 4 bases, with 11 bases between. CDR1 and CDR2 (germline): SGHTA, FQGNSA. CDR3 sequence: CASSVRASTEAFF. The CDR3 coding sequence is TGTGCCAGCAGCGTCCGGGCCTCCACTGAAGCTTTCTTT.

J is TRBJ1-5 and V is TRBV6-5, with 8 bases aligning to TRBD1. The CDR3 loop spans 15 amino acids. Losses at the gene ends were 4 bases for V and 4 bases for J; bases not matched to a gene: 6. Germline lookup yields CDR1 MNHEY and CDR2 SVGAGI. The CDR3 protein is CASSFGTGVNQPQHF. The CDR3 DNA follows: TGTGCCAGCAGTTTTGGGACAGGAGTAAATCAGCCCCAGCATTTT.

This clonotype was observed many times. V gene TRBV7-2 combines with J gene TRBJ2-7; D is undetermined. This CDR3 is 16 amino acids long. Trimming removed 2 bases at V and 3 bases at J, with 17 bases between. Germline CDR1 is SGHTA and CDR2 is FQGNSA. The CDR3 DNA sequence: TGTGCCAGCAGCTTATCGCCGGAGATAACCTTCTACGAGCAGTACTTC. As protein: CASSLSPEITFYEQYF.

This chain connects TRBV7-3 to TRBJ2-1, with D perhaps matching TRBD2 (5 bases). V shed 5 bases and J shed 3 bases, with 11 bases lying between them. The CDR3 length is 14 residues. From germline, CDR1 is SGHTA and CDR2 FQGTGA. For the CDR3, the DNA is TGTGCCAGCAGCCCTGCGGGCCTCTACAATGAGCAGTTCTTC. Its translation: CASSPAGLYNEQFF.

This clonotype was counted ten times or more. The gene calls are TRBV6-2 or TRBV6-3 and TRBJ2-6; 11 nucleotides line up with TRBD2. With 5 bases clipped from V and 4 bases from J, the junction kept 7 bases outside the gene matches. Germline V lookup: CDR1 MNHEY, CDR2 SVGEGT. The CDR3 has 17 amino acids. The CDR3 sequence is CASSPPSGRNGANVLTF. CDR3 sequence (DNA): TGTGCCAGCAGTCCTCCTAGCGGGAGGAACGGGGCCAACGTCCTGACTTTC.

A few counts support this clonotype. V usage is TRBV18 and J usage is TRBJ2-7; D unclear. Germline CDR1 reads KGHSH; CDR2 reads LQKENI. The CDR3 loop spans 14 amino acids. V dropped 0 bases and J dropped 3 bases, with 9 bases sitting between them. The CDR3 sequence is CASSPPADNYEQYF. CDR3 in DNA: TGTGCCAGCTCACCACCGGCAGATAACTACGAGCAGTACTTC.

This clonotype came up a few times. The chain has TRBV24-1 and TRBJ2-2, with no clear D. Per the germline V gene, CDR1 is KGHDR and CDR2 is SFDVKD. Trimming took off 1 base at V and 1 base at J, with 6 bases between the two ends. This CDR3 has 15 amino acids. CDR3 protein: CATSDLSENTGELFF. CDR3 DNA sequence: TGTGCCACCAGTGATTTATCAGAGAACACCGGGGAGCTGTTTTTT.

This clonotype was picked up a small number of times. The chain has TRBV6-2 or TRBV6-3 and TRBJ2-6; maybe TRBD1 (5 bases). V dropped 6 bases and J dropped 11 bases, with 11 bases sitting between them. Germline V gene data show CDR1 as MNHEY and CDR2 as SVGEGT. There are 12 residues in the CDR3. CDR3 amino acids: CASSQEGDVLTF. The CDR3 DNA follows: TGTGCCAGCAGCCAAGAAGGGGACGTCCTGACTTTC.

This clonotype has at least ten counts. The chain is built from TRBV7-8 and TRBJ2-5; maybe TRBD2 (5 bases). The CDR3 has 14 residues. The V end lost 5 bases, the J end lost 0 bases, and 10 bases lay between the germline ends. CDR1 and CDR2 from the germline V gene are SGHVS and FQNEAQ. The CDR3 region is CASSLQTNQETQYF. As DNA, the CDR3 is TGTGCCAGCAGCCTCCAGACTAACCAAGAGACCCAGTACTTC.

The chain is built from TRBV28 and TRBJ1-3; D may be TRBD1 (5 bases). Trimming took off 2 bases at V and 8 bases at J, with 16 bases between the two ends. Looked up from germline, CDR1 is MDHEN and CDR2 is SYDVKM. The CDR3 is 15 residues long. CDR3 in DNA: TGTGCCAGCAGTTTACTAGCAGGGTTTGAGGACACCATATATTTT. Translation: CASSLLAGFEDTIYF.

This clonotype has a handful of counts. The chain combines TRBV5-1 with TRBJ2-7, with 9 bases lining up with TRBD1. Germline CDR1 and CDR2: SGHRS and YFSETQ. The CDR3 is made up of 15 amino acids. Trimming removed 6 bases from V and 4 bases from J; junction bases left unmatched: 11. The CDR3, as DNA: TGCGCCAGCATCCTCCTTCCGGGACAGGGTTACGAGCAGTACTTC. It translates to CASILLPGQGYEQYF.

This clonotype was recorded many times. The chain carries TRBV20-1 and TRBJ2-7; TRBD1 aligns across 8 bases. V lost 2 bases, J lost 3 bases, and 9 bases stayed unmatched. Germline CDR1 and CDR2: DFQATT and SNEGSKA (reference sequence). This CDR3 is built from 15 residues. CDR3 region: CSARRSGQGGYEQYF. DNA of the CDR3: TGCAGTGCTAGACGATCAGGACAGGGTGGCTACGAGCAGTACTTC.

This clonotype was counted ten times or more. The chain couples TRBV28 to TRBJ1-5; weak D call: TRBD1 (5 bases). Germline values: CDR1 MDHEN, CDR2 SYDVKM. V was clipped by 4 bases and J by 7 bases, with 11 bases between them. This CDR3 is 13 amino acids long. The CDR3 is CASSSLAGQPQHF. The DNA for the CDR3 is TGTGCCAGCAGTTCCTTAGCAGGGCAGCCCCAGCATTTT.

This clonotype occurred a few times. V and J are TRBV4-2 and TRBJ2-6, with a weak D call TRBD1 (6 bases). V lost 4 bases to trimming and J lost 2 bases, with 12 bases between them. The CDR3 is 16 residues long. Germline V gene sequence: CDR1 LGHNA, CDR2 YNFKEQ. The CDR3 loop is CASSLNRVAGANVLTF. The CDR3 coding sequence is TGTGCCAGCAGCCTAAACAGGGTGGCTGGGGCCAACGTCCTGACTTTC.

A few counts support this clonotype. The chain links TRBV9 to TRBJ2-5, with D tentatively TRBD1 or TRBD2 (5 bases each). This CDR3 comprises 16 residues. V was trimmed by 2 bases and J by 0 bases, leaving 14 bases between them. Germline loops: CDR1 SGDLS, CDR2 YYNGEE. In DNA, the CDR3 is TGTGCCAGCAGCGTGGGACCGACTGATTACCAAGAGACCCAGTACTTC. Amino acids: CASSVGPTDYQETQYF.

The genes are TRBV7-9 and TRBJ2-7, with 9 nucleotides matching TRBD1. The length of the CDR3 is 19 residues. Germline V lookup: CDR1 SEHNR, CDR2 FQNEAQ (reference sequence). J lost 2 bases, V lost 5 bases, and 19 bases had no gene match. CDR3 protein: CASSHPGDRVFLSPYEQYF. In DNA form, the CDR3 reads TGTGCCAGCAGCCATCCGGGGGACAGGGTTTTTCTAAGCCCCTACGAGCAGTACTTC. The full variable domain, completed using reference TRBV7-9 and TRBJ2-7, is DTGVSQNPRHKITKRGQNVTFRCDPISEHNRLYWYRQTLGQGPEFLTYFQNEAQLEKSRLLSDRFSAERPKGSFSTLEIQRTEQGDSAMYLCASSHPGDRVFLSPYEQYFGPGTRLTVT.

This clonotype was found many times. V is TRBV2 and J is TRBJ2-7; D is perhaps TRBD1 (5 bases). Germline lookup yields CDR1 SNHLY and CDR2 FYNNEI. CDR3 size: 14 residues. The V gene lost 6 bases and the J gene lost 4 bases, with 16 bases spanning the gap. In nucleotides, the CDR3 is TGTGCCAGCAGCTTAGACAGAAGGGGATACGAGCAGTACTTC. Translating gives CASSLDRRGYEQYF.

This rearrangement joins TRBV12-3 or TRBV12-4 to TRBJ1-1, with a weak D call TRBD1 (5 bases). The CDR3 is made up of 10 amino acids. Trimming took off 6 bases at V and 8 bases at J, with 7 bases between the two ends. CDR3 DNA sequence: TGTGCCAGCAGAAGGGACGAAGCTTTCTTT. Translation: CASRRDEAFF.

There are a few counts of this clonotype. This may come from a read error, since a much larger clone is one base off. The rearrangement joins TRBV12-3 or TRBV12-4 to TRBJ1-2, with D uncertain. V was clipped by 4 bases and J by 12 bases, with 15 bases between them. The CDR3 is 12 residues long. CDR3 DNA: TGTGCCAGCAGTTGGGGTGGTGAGGGCCACACCTTC. This sequence encodes CASSWGGEGHTF.

There are many counts of this clonotype. V is TRBV11-2 and J is TRBJ1-1; D possibly corresponds to TRBD1 (5 bases). Germline values: CDR1 SGHAT, CDR2 FQNNGV. The V end was cut by 4 bases, the J end by 1 base, with 10 bases between. The CDR3 is made up of 14 amino acids. CDR3 in DNA: TGTGCCAGCAGCTACTCGGGGGGGAACACTGAAGCTTTCTTT. Its translation: CASSYSGGNTEAFF.

About this clonotype itself: A much larger clone lies one base from this, so it may be a read error. The gene calls are TRBV7-8 and TRBJ1-1; D remains unclear. Per the germline V gene, CDR1 is SGHVS and CDR2 is FQNEAQ. This CDR3 spans 13 amino acids. The CDR3 here is CVSSLIGHTEAFF. In DNA form, the CDR3 reads TGTGTCAGCAGCTTAATAGGACACACTGAAGCTTTCTTT.

This clonotype occurred many times. The chain carries TRBV3-1 and TRBJ2-1; 7 nucleotides agree with TRBD2. J lost 9 bases, V lost 3 bases, and 17 bases had no gene match. CDR1 is LGHDT and CDR2 is YNNKEL in the germline V gene (reference sequence). The CDR3 is made up of 17 amino acids. The CDR3 protein is CASSHSGADTRPGEQFF. As DNA, the CDR3 is TGTGCCAGCAGCCACAGCGGGGCCGATACTCGTCCCGGTGAGCAGTTCTTC.

This clonotype was seen at least ten times. This chain connects TRBV3-1 to TRBJ1-1, with 7 bases matching TRBD1. Unmatched junction bases numbered 8, after V lost 6 bases and J lost 1 base. Germline values: CDR1 LGHDT, CDR2 YNNKEL (reference sequence). The CDR3 spans 15 residues. CDR3 DNA: TGTGCCAGCAGTCGCATCCGGACAGGGAACACTGAAGCTTTCTTT. It codes for CASSRIRTGNTEAFF.